In its sample, the clone carrying this T cell receptor beta chain was seen a few times. Its antigen remains unidentified. Per germline, CDR1 SGHDT and CDR2 YYEEEE. This CDR3 region has 14 residues. The V gene lost 1 base and the J gene lost 4 bases, with 9 bases spanning the gap. Combining a sample-barcoded 5' primer with a J-beta primer mix, a second PCR ran for roughly 6 to 12 cycles. Each CDR3 protein gets one entry after TCRdb re-called the 5' RACE reads with MiXCR. The data contain over 1,500,000 distinct CDR3 sequences, just under 50% of them seen just once; the ten biggest clones take up 2.1%. This specimen belongs to a study of blood T cells in healthy people across ages. The study, taken as a whole, reports: TCR beta diversity was tightly associated with the proportion of naive T cells.

The chain combines TRBV5-6 with TRBJ1-5; D uncertain. This clonotype was sampled from a woman aged 40 to 50 in good health. The sample was blood. The CDR3 is CASSLPGDNQPQHF. The CDR3 DNA follows: TGTGCCAGCAGCTTGCCTGGGGATAATCAGCCCCAGCATTTT.